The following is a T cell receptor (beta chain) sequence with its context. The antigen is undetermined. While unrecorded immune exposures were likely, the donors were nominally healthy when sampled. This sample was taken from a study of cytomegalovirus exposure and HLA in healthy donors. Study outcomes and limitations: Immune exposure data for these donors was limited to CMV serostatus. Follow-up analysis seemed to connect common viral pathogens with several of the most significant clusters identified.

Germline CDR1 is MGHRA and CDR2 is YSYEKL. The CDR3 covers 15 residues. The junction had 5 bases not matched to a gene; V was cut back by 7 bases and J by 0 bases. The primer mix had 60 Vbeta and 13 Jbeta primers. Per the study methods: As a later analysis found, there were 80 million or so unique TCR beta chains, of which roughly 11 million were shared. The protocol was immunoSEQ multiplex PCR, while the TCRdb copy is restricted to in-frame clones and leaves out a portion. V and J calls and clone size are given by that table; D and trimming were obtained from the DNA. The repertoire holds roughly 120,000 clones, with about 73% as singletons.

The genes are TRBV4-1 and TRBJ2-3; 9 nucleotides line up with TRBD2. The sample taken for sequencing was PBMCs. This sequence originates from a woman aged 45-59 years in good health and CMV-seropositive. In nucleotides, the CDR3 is TGCGCCAGCATCCCAGCGGGGGGAAGCACAGATACGCAGTATTTT. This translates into CASIPAGGSTDTQYF.